The 30 T cell receptor beta chains below all came from one sample that was sequenced in a study of PD-1 blockade in mismatch repair-deficient tumors. Only in-frame clones appear in the TCRdb table, and some are missing; sequencing was by immunoSEQ multiplex PCR. This table holds about 9,100 clones, approximately 85% found once. Material: PBMCs, obtained 46 to 48 weeks after starting pembrolizumab. The receptors were sampled from an adult with mismatch repair-deficient cancer.

The rearrangement links TRBV9 to TRBJ2-5; 14 nucleotides align to TRBD2. Trimming took 6 bases from V and 0 from J; bases not matched to a gene: 10. The CDR3 spans 18 residues. Germline CDR1 and CDR2: SGDLS and YYNGEE. The DNA of the CDR3 is TGTGCCAGCATCTCGGGACTAGCGGGAGCTAAGTACCAAGAGACCCAGTACTTC. Its protein is CASISGLAGAKYQETQYF. The full variable domain, its missing parts supplied by reference TRBV9 and TRBJ2-5, is DSGVTQTPKHLITATGQRVTLRCSPRSGDLSVYWYQQSLDQGLQFLIQYYNGEERAKGNILERFSAQQFPDLHSELNLSSLELGDSALYFCASISGLAGAKYQETQYFGPGTRLLVL.

The chain is built from TRBV6-6 and TRBJ1-1; no clear D. The CDR3 loop spans 10 amino acids. V was pared by 4 bases and J by 8 bases, with 5 bases between. Germline-derived CDR1 and CDR2 are MNHNY and SVGAGI (reference sequence). In DNA, the CDR3 is TGTGCCAGCAGTTCCCCAGAAGCTTTCTTT. This gives the protein CASSSPEAFF.

This sequence joins TRBV6-1 and TRBJ2-2, with TRBD2 as a possible D gene (5 bases). The CDR3 sequence is 15 residues long. V shed 1 base and J shed 3 bases, with 9 bases lying between them. Germline CDR1 is MNHNS and CDR2 is SASEGT. DNA for the CDR3: TGTGCCAGCAGTGAAGGGCGGGTTTACACCGGGGAGCTGTTTTTT. It specifies CASSEGRVYTGELFF.

The gene calls are TRBV6-4 and TRBJ2-1, with D possibly being TRBD2 (5 bases). The V end lost 3 bases, the J end lost 11 bases, and 17 bases lay between the germline ends. In germline, CDR1 is MRHNA, CDR2 SNTAGT. The CDR3 loop spans 14 amino acids. CDR3 amino acids: CASSEYSATPKQFF. The CDR3 DNA is TGTGCCAGCAGTGAGTATAGCGCCACGCCGAAGCAGTTCTTC.

The chain carries TRBV28 and TRBJ2-2; 7 bases line up with TRBD2. With 7 bases clipped from V and 2 bases from J, the junction kept 19 bases outside the gene matches. Germline CDR1 reads MDHEN; CDR2 reads SYDVKM. The CDR3 consists of 19 residues. The CDR3 is CASTIPPHREAFNTGELFF. The CDR3 nucleotides read TGTGCCAGCACCATCCCACCCCACCGGGAGGCATTCAACACCGGGGAGCTGTTTTTT.

V usage is TRBV7-9 and J usage is TRBJ2-4; D remains ambiguous. Germline V gene lookup returns CDR1 SEHNR and CDR2 FQNEAQ (reference sequence). The CDR3 sequence is 12 residues long. Trimming left V 5 bases short and J 8 bases short, with 10 bases between. CDR3 sequence reads: CASSQSRDIQYF. CDR3 DNA: TGTGCCAGCAGCCAGAGCCGGGACATTCAGTACTTC.

The rearrangement joins TRBV6-1 to TRBJ2-1; possible D gene TRBD2, 5 bases. The CDR3 runs 16 residues. Germline-derived CDR1 and CDR2 are MNHNS and SASEGT. V was pared by 2 bases and J by 2 bases, with 13 bases between. CDR3 nucleotides: TGTGCCAGCAGTGAACTCAGGACTGCAGCCTACAATGAGCAGTTCTTC. Amino acid sequence: CASSELRTAAYNEQFF.

This rearrangement joins TRBV7-3 to TRBJ2-3; D uncertain. The CDR3 extends over 12 amino acids. V shed 2 bases and J shed 5 bases, with 5 bases lying between them. Germline-derived CDR1 and CDR2 are SGHTA and FQGTGA. CDR3 bases: TGTGCCAGCAGCTTATCGCGAGATACGCAGTATTTT. It translates to CASSLSRDTQYF.

The rearrangement joins TRBV7-9 to TRBJ2-3; 7 nucleotides align to TRBD2. The V segment lost 2 bases and the J segment 3 bases; nucleotides outside the gene matches: 2. Germline V gene data show CDR1 as SEHNR and CDR2 as FQNEAQ (reference sequence). The CDR3 is made up of 14 amino acids. The CDR3 region is CASSLLGGTDTQYF. The CDR3 region has the DNA TGTGCCAGCAGCTTATTGGGGGGGACAGATACGCAGTATTTT. Together with reference TRBV7-9 and TRBJ2-3, the CDR3 gives the full variable domain: DTGVSQNPRHKITKRGQNVTFRCDPISEHNRLYWYRQTLGQGPEFLTYFQNEAQLEKSRLLSDRFSAERPKGSFSTLEIQRTEQGDSAMYLCASSLLGGTDTQYFGPGTRLTVL.

The CDR3 DNA follows: TGTGCCAGCAGTTTAGCGGGAGGCCCGTCCTTAACGCAGTATTTT. Encoded protein: CASSLAGGPSLTQYF. V usage is TRBV28 and J usage is TRBJ2-3; TRBD2 aligns across 8 bases. In germline, CDR1 is MDHEN, CDR2 SYDVKM. The CDR3 is 15 residues long. Trimming removed 2 bases from V and 9 bases from J; junction bases left unmatched: 10. The variable domain in full, with the rest retrieved from reference TRBV28 and TRBJ2-3, is DVKVTQSSRYLVKRTGEKVFLECVQDMDHENMFWYRQDPGLGLRLIYFSYDVKMKEKGDIPEGYSVSREKKERFSLILESASTNQTSMYLCASSLAGGPSLTQYFGPGTRLTVL.

The chain couples TRBV5-1 to TRBJ2-7; possible D gene TRBD1, 5 bases. V gave up 1 base and J gave up 1 base, with 12 bases separating them. CDR3 length equals 15 residues. Germline-derived CDR1 and CDR2 are SGHRS and YFSETQ. CDR3 amino acids: CASSLIETASYEQYF. The CDR3 coding sequence is TGCGCCAGCAGCTTGATTGAGACAGCTTCCTACGAGCAGTACTTC. Full variable domain (remainder filled in from reference TRBV5-1 and TRBJ2-7): KAGVTQTPRYLIKTRGQQVTLSCSPISGHRSVSWYQQTPGQGLQFLFEYFSETQRNKGNFPGRFSGRQFSNSRSEMNVSTLELGDSALYLCASSLIETASYEQYFGPGTRLTVT.

This chain uses TRBV27 with TRBJ1-2; 7 bases map to TRBD1. This CDR3 is 14 amino acids long. With 2 bases clipped from V and 0 bases from J, the junction kept 0 bases outside the gene matches. Per germline, CDR1 MNHEY and CDR2 SMNVEV (reference sequence). CDR3 residues: CASSLGTANYGYTF. DNA of the CDR3: TGTGCCAGCAGTTTAGGGACAGCTAACTATGGCTACACCTTC.

The CDR3 bases are TGTGCCAGCAGGCCCTCCCGGGACATAGGCACAGATACGCAGTATTTT. Residues: CASRPSRDIGTDTQYF. The J gene is TRBJ2-3, the V gene TRBV28; TRBD1 is a possible D gene (6 bases). The CDR3 is made up of 16 amino acids. Per germline, CDR1 MDHEN and CDR2 SYDVKM. V was cut by 6 bases and J by 1 base, with 17 bases left in between.

This chain uses TRBV9 with TRBJ1-1; the match to TRBD1 covers 8 bases. J gave up 6 bases and V 4 bases, and 8 bases lay outside the gene matches. The CDR3 runs 14 residues. The germline CDR1 and CDR2 sequences are SGDLS and YYNGEE. CDR3 sequence: CASSLGQGFPEAFF. CDR3 sequence (DNA): TGTGCCAGCAGCTTAGGACAGGGCTTCCCTGAAGCTTTCTTT.

The rearrangement joins TRBV28 to TRBJ2-1; unclear D gene. The germline CDR1 and CDR2 sequences are MDHEN and SYDVKM. This CDR3 has 14 residues. V lost 6 bases to trimming and J lost 7 bases, with 16 bases between them. The CDR3 DNA reads as TGTGCCAGCAGGTCTCCGAGGAGAATGAATGAGCAGTTCTTC. It encodes CASRSPRRMNEQFF.

The CDR3 bases are TGTGCCAGCGGGGCAGGGGGCTTTCAGCCCCAGCATTTT. It yields the protein CASGAGGFQPQHF. The chain joins TRBV7-8 to TRBJ1-5, with 8 bases fitting TRBD1. The germline V gene has CDR1 SGHVS and CDR2 FQNEAQ. The CDR3 spans 13 residues. After removal of 8 bases from V and 6 bases from J, the junction contained 6 bases not matched to a gene.

The CDR3 protein is CASSLGQGAANIQYF. In DNA form, the CDR3 reads TGTGCCAGCAGCTTGGGGCAGGGGGCCGCAAACATTCAGTACTTC. The V and J genes are TRBV7-2 and TRBJ2-4, with TRBD1 matching over 8 bases. CDR1 is SGHTA, CDR2 FQGNSA, per germline. The CDR3 is 15 residues long. J lost 6 bases, V lost 3 bases, and 7 bases had no gene match.

The CDR3 is CASSGLAIYNEQFF. As DNA, the CDR3 is TGTGCCAGCAGCGGACTAGCCATTTACAATGAGCAGTTCTTC. V is TRBV5-6 and J is TRBJ2-1, with 8 positions matching TRBD2. CDR3 length: 14 residues. V trimming: 4 bases; J trimming: 4 bases; junction bases outside the gene matches: 4. Germline V lookup: CDR1 SGHDT, CDR2 YYEEEE.

This chain joins TRBV4-2 and TRBJ2-4; tentative D call: TRBD2 (5 bases). The V gene's germline CDR1 is LGHNA and CDR2 YNFKEQ. V lost 4 bases and J 1 base, leaving 14 bases between the germline ends. The CDR3 spans 16 residues. The CDR3 spells CASSRGSEGAKNIQYF. In DNA, the CDR3 is TGTGCCAGCAGCCGAGGGAGCGAAGGGGCCAAAAACATTCAGTACTTC.

This chain connects TRBV6-1 to TRBJ1-2; a weak D match, TRBD1 (6 bases). V was trimmed by 7 bases and J by 3 bases, leaving 18 bases between them. The germline CDR1 and CDR2 sequences are MNHNS and SASEGT. The CDR3 sequence is 15 residues long. As DNA, the CDR3 is TGTGCCAGCAAACAGACCCAAGGACAGCACTATGGCTACACCTTC. This gives the protein CASKQTQGQHYGYTF.

This chain joins TRBV19 and TRBJ2-1; no definite D call. There are 13 residues in the CDR3. CDR1 and CDR2 from the germline V gene are LNHDA and SQIVND (reference sequence). Trimming took off 8 bases at V and 5 bases at J, with 13 bases between the two ends. This CDR3 is CASPPFPDNEQFF. In DNA form, the CDR3 reads TGTGCCAGTCCGCCCTTTCCGGACAATGAGCAGTTCTTC.

The CDR3 protein is CASPLGVGRVPPGANVLTF. CDR3 nucleotide sequence: TGTGCCAGTCCATTAGGGGTCGGTAGGGTTCCACCTGGGGCCAACGTCCTGACTTTC. J is TRBJ2-6 and V is TRBV19; TRBD1 might be the D (5 bases). Germline loops: CDR1 LNHDA, CDR2 SQIVND (reference sequence). The CDR3 spans 19 residues. The V end was cut by 8 bases, the J end by 2 bases, with 25 bases between. Looking up the rest from reference TRBV19 and TRBJ2-6 gives the full variable domain: DGGITQSPKYLFRKEGQNVTLSCEQNLNHDAMYWYRQDPGQGLRLIYYSQIVNDFQKGDIAEGYSVSREKKESFPLTVTSAQKNPTAFYLCASPLGVGRVPPGANVLTFGAGSRLTVL.

J is TRBJ1-3 and V is TRBV11-2; 7 positions match TRBD1. The CDR3 runs to 16 residues. The germline CDR1 and CDR2 sequences are SGHAT and FQNNGV. J was trimmed by 2 bases and V by 5 bases; bases with no gene match: 9. The CDR3 DNA reads TGTGCCAGCAGCACCCGCTTCAGGGGGACTGGAAACACCATATATTTT. This translates into CASSTRFRGTGNTIYF.

V gene TRBV9 combines with J gene TRBJ1-2; TRBD1 is a possible D gene (5 bases). The CDR3 length is 16 residues. The V and J ends lost 0 bases and 5 bases respectively, with 17 bases between them. The germline gives CDR1 SGDLS, CDR2 YYNGEE. The DNA for the CDR3 is TGTGCCAGCAGCGTAGATTTGCAGGGTAATGGATATGGCTACACCTTC. Amino acid sequence: CASSVDLQGNGYGYTF.

The chain carries TRBV2 and TRBJ2-5, with D tentatively TRBD2 (6 bases). Germline V gene lookup returns CDR1 SNHLY and CDR2 FYNNEI. V lost 1 base and J 0 bases, leaving 6 bases between the germline ends. The length of the CDR3 is 14 residues. The CDR3 protein is CASSEGTNQETQYF. The CDR3 region has the DNA TGTGCCAGCAGTGAAGGGACTAACCAAGAGACCCAGTACTTC.

The chain is built from TRBV5-1 and TRBJ2-5; a weak D match, TRBD2 (7 bases). This CDR3 spans 13 amino acids. Looked up from germline, CDR1 is SGHRS and CDR2 is YFSETQ. Trimming pared 7 bases from V and 2 bases from J, leaving 12 bases between. The CDR3 nucleotides read TGCGCCAGCGGGGGAGGGGGACAAGAGACCCAGTACTTC. Translated: CASGGGGQETQYF.

The chain has TRBV5-1 and TRBJ2-1, with TRBD1 matching 9 bases. The CDR3 contains 15 residues. The germline V gene has CDR1 SGHRS and CDR2 YFSETQ. The V segment lost 4 bases and the J segment 8 bases; nucleotides outside the gene matches: 10. DNA of the CDR3: TGCGCCAGCAGCCCACAGGGGGCTCTCTCCGATGAGCAGTTCTTC. Amino acid sequence: CASSPQGALSDEQFF.

The chain recombines TRBV27 with TRBJ2-1; 8 bases line up with TRBD2. Germline V gene lookup returns CDR1 MNHEY and CDR2 SMNVEV (reference sequence). The CDR3 covers 14 residues. Trimming at V came to 6 bases and at J to 4 bases, leaving 5 bases not matched to a gene. The CDR3 nucleotides read TGTGCCAGCAGACGTAGCGGGATTTACAATGAGCAGTTCTTC. This gives the protein CASRRSGIYNEQFF.

This chain uses TRBV5-1 with TRBJ1-4, with D tentatively TRBD1 (6 bases). Trimming cost V 2 bases and J 3 bases, with 14 bases left between them. The germline CDR1 and CDR2 sequences are SGHRS and YFSETQ. CDR3 length equals 16 residues. As DNA, the CDR3 is TGCGCCAGCAGCTTTCAGGGGTTTCTTCCTAATGAAAAACTGTTTTTT. Translation: CASSFQGFLPNEKLFF. Full variable domain (remainder filled in from reference TRBV5-1 and TRBJ1-4): KAGVTQTPRYLIKTRGQQVTLSCSPISGHRSVSWYQQTPGQGLQFLFEYFSETQRNKGNFPGRFSGRQFSNSRSEMNVSTLELGDSALYLCASSFQGFLPNEKLFFGSGTQLSVL.

CDR3 nucleotide sequence: TGTGCCAGCTCATCAGCACTAGCGGGGACAGATACGCAGTATTTT. Its translation: CASSSALAGTDTQYF. The chain carries TRBV18 and TRBJ2-3; 10 bases map to TRBD2. The V segment lost 5 bases and the J segment 3 bases; nucleotides outside the gene matches: 5. CDR3 length equals 15 residues. The V gene's germline CDR1 is KGHSH and CDR2 LQKENI. The full variable domain, completed using reference TRBV18 and TRBJ2-3, is NAGVMQNPRHLVRRRGQEARLRCSPMKGHSHVYWYRQLPEEGLKFMVYLQKENIIDESGMPKERFSAEFPKEGPSILRIQQVVRGDSAAYFCASSSALAGTDTQYFGPGTRLTVL.